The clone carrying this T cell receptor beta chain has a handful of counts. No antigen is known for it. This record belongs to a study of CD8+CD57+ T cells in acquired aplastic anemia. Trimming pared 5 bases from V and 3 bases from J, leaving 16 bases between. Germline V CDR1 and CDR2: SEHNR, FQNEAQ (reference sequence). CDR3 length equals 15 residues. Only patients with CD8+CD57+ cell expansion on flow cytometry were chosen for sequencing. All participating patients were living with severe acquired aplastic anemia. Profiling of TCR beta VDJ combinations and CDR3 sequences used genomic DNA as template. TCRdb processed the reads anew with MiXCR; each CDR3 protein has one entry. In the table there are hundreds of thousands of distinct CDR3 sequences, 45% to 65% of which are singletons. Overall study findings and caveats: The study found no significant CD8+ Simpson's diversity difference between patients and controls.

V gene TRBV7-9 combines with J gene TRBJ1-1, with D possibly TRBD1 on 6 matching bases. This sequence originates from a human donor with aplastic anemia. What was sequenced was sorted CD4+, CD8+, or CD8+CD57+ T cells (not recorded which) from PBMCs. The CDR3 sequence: CASSGGQRRYTEAFF. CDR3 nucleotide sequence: TGTGCCAGCAGCGGCGGACAGAGAAGGTACACTGAAGCTTTCTTT.